The clone carrying this T cell receptor beta chain came up a few times. What it binds is unknown. The CDR3 is 15 amino acids. Trimming removed 8 bases from V and 2 bases from J, with 18 bases in between. The germline V gene has CDR1 SEHNR and CDR2 FQNEAQ (reference sequence). This specimen belongs to a study of a mutant IDH1 vaccine in newly diagnosed glioma. Using immunoSEQ multiplex PCR, the repertoire was profiled, and TCRdb retains in-frame clones only, with some absent. The data contain tens of thousands of clones, 85% to 90% of them singletons. The time point: week 23, last vaccination. In the vaccine, a single dose held 300 ug of the mutant IDH1 20-mer peptide, along with topical imiquimod. General study points: Researchers report vaccine-induced immune responses in about 94% of patients.

The sequence derives from a woman aged 50 to 60 with glioma. The material was PBMCs, obtained from a glioma patient whose treatment included an IDH1 peptide vaccine. This chain connects TRBV7-9 to TRBJ2-5; D might be TRBD1 (6 bases). The CDR3 loop is CASHQRGSAQETQYF. CDR3 DNA: TGTGCCAGCCACCAGAGGGGGTCTGCACAAGAGACCCAGTACTTC.